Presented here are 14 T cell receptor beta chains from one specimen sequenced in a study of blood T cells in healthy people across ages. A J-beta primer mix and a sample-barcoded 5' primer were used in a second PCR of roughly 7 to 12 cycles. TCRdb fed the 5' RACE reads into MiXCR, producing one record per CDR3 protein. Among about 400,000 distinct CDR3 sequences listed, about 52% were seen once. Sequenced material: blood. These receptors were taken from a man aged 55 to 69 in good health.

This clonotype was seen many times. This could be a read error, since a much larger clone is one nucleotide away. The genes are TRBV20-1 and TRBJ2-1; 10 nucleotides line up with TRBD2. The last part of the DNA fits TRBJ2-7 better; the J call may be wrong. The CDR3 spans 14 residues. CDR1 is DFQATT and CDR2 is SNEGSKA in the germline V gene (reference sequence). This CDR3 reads CSAHGLAEGNEQYF. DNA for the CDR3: TGCAGTGCTCACGGACTAGCGGAGGGGAATGAGCAGTACTTC.

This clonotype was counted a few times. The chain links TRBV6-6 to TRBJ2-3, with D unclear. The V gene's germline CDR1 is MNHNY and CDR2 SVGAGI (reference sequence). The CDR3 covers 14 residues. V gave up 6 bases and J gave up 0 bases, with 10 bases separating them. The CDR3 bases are TGTGCCAGCAGCCCCCTGGGCAGCACAGATACGCAGTATTTT. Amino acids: CASSPLGSTDTQYF.

This CDR3 reads CASSFLGPGRTGSYEQYF. CDR3 coding DNA: TGTGCCAGCAGCTTTTTGGGGCCCGGGAGGACAGGGTCCTACGAGCAGTACTTC. The gene calls are TRBV7-9 and TRBJ2-7; tentative D call: TRBD1 (8 bases). V was cut by 3 bases and J by 1 base, with 22 bases left in between. Germline V gives CDR1 SEHNR, CDR2 FQNEAQ (reference sequence). The CDR3 extends over 18 amino acids.

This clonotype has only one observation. CDR3 region: CASSQEPARVVSSEQFF. The CDR3 region has the DNA TGTGCCAGCAGCCAAGAGCCAGCTCGGGTGGTTAGTAGTGAGCAGTTCTTC. The J gene is TRBJ2-1, the V gene TRBV4-2; D is unresolved. Germline assignment: CDR1 LGHNA and CDR2 YNFKEQ. The CDR3 has 17 amino acids. With 0 bases removed from V and 9 bases from J, the gap between germline ends came to 21 bases.

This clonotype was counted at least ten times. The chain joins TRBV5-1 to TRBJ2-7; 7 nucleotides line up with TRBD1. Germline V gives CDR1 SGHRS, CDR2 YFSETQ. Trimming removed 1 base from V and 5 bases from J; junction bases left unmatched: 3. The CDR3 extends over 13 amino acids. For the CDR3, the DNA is TGCGCCAGCAGCTTGCCAGGGGGAGACGAGCAGTACTTC. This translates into CASSLPGGDEQYF.

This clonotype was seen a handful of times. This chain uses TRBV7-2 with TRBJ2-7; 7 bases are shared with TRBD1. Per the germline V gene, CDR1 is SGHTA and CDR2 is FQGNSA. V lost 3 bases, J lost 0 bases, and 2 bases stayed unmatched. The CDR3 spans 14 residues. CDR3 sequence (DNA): TGTGCCAGCAGCTTCAACAGGGGCTCCTACGAGCAGTACTTC. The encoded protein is CASSFNRGSYEQYF. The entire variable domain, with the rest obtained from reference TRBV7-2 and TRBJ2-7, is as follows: GAGVSQSPSNKVTEKGKDVELRCDPISGHTALYWYRQSLGQGLEFLIYFQGNSAPDKSGLPSDRFSAERTGGSVSTLTIQRTQQEDSAVYLCASSFNRGSYEQYFGPGTRLTVT.

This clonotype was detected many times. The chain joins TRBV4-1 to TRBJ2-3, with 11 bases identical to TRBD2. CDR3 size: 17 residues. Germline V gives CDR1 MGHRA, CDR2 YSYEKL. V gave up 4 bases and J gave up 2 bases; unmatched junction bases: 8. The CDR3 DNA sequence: TGCGCCAGCAGCCGGGAACTAGCGGGGGCCATCACAGATACGCAGTATTTT. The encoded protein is CASSRELAGAITDTQYF.

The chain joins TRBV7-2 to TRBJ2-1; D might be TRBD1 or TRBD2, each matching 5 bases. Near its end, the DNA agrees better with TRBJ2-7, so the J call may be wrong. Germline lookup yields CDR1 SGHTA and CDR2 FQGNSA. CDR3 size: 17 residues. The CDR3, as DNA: TGTGCCAGCAGCTTAGAAGGCGAGGGGTCCCTTAGGAATGAGCAGTACTTC. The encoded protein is CASSLEGEGSLRNEQYF.

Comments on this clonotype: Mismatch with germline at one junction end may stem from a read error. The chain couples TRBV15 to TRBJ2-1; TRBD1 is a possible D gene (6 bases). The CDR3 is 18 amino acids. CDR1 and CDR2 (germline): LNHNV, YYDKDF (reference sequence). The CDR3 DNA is TGTACCACCAGCAGAGGGGGTTCACAGGCTCAAAAGGCCAATGAGCAGTTCTTC. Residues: CTTSRGGSQAQKANEQFF.

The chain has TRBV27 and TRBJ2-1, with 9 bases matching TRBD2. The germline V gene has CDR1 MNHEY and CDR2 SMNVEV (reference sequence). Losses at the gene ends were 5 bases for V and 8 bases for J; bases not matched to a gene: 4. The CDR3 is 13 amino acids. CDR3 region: CASSMTSGDEQFF. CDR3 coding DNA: TGTGCCAGCAGTATGACTAGCGGCGATGAGCAGTTCTTC.

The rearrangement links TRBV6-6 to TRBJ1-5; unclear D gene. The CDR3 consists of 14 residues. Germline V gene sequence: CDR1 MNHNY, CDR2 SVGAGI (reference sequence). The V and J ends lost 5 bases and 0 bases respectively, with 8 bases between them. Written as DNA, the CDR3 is TGTGCCAGCAGTCGGGCCTCTAGCAATCAGCCCCAGCATTTT. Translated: CASSRASSNQPQHF.

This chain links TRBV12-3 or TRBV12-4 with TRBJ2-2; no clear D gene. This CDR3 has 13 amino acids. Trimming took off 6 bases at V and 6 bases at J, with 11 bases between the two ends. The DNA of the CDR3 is TGTGCCAGCAGCCGCCATAGCTCCGGGGAGCTGTTTTTT. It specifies CASSRHSSGELFF.

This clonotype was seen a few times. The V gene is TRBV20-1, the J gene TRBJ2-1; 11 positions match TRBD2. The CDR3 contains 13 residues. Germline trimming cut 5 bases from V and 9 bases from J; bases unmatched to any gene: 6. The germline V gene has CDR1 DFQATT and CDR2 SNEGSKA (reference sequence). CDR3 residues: CSAPLLAGVEQFF. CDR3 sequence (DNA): TGCAGTGCTCCCCTACTAGCGGGGGTTGAGCAGTTCTTC.

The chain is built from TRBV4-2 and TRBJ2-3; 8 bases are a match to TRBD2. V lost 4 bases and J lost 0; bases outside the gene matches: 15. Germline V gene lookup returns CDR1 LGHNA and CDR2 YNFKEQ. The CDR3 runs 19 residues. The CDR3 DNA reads TGTGCCAGCAGCCCTAAGGGGCCTGCGGGGGGCCTAAGCACAGATACGCAGTATTTT. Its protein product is CASSPKGPAGGLSTDTQYF.